Listed below are T cell receptor beta chains from one sample, sequenced in a study of OX40 agonist ivuxolimab in advanced cancers. The data were produced by immunoSEQ multiplex PCR, yet TCRdb's version contains in-frame clones alone and is incomplete. This table holds 15,000 to 20,000 clones, about 86% found once. The starting material was CD4+ or CD8+ T cells sorted from blood, obtained in a trial of the OX40 agonist ivuxolimab. The receptors come from an adult with an advanced solid tumor such as melanoma, head and neck, liver or kidney cancer. Both conserved end residues are part of each CDR3. D genes are given only for firm matches. The size field is filled for only some rows; it gives once, few, many or a size class.

v_gene: TRBV28; len: 16; d_gene: .; abundance: .; j_gene: TRBJ1-1; CDR3aa: CASTPLWGALNTEAFF; CDR3nt: TGTGCCAGCACCCCCTTATGGGGGGCTCTGAACACTGAAGCTTTCTTT
v_gene: TRBV7-9; len: 14; d_gene: .; abundance: .; j_gene: TRBJ1-1; CDR3aa: CASSLSTGNTEAFF; CDR3nt: TGTGCCAGCAGCTTATCAACCGGGAACACTGAAGCTTTCTTT
v_gene: TRBV25-1; len: 16; d_gene: TRBD2; abundance: .; j_gene: TRBJ2-2; CDR3aa: CASSEPGLGNTGELFF; CDR3nt: TGTGCCAGCAGTGAACCGGGACTAGGTAACACCGGGGAGCTGTTTTTT
v_gene: TRBV6-5; len: 15; d_gene: TRBD1; abundance: .; j_gene: TRBJ2-2; CDR3aa: CASRSTGRNTGELFF; CDR3nt: TGTGCCAGCAGGTCGACAGGGAGAAACACCGGGGAGCTGTTTTTT
v_gene: TRBV7-8; len: 13; d_gene: .; abundance: .; j_gene: TRBJ1-5; CDR3aa: CASSLAENQPQHF; CDR3nt: TGTGCCAGCAGCTTAGCGGAGAATCAGCCCCAGCATTTT
v_gene: TRBV25-1; len: 13; d_gene: TRBD1; abundance: .; j_gene: TRBJ1-1; CDR3aa: CASGTGGLTEAFF; CDR3nt: TGTGCCAGCGGAACAGGGGGGCTCACTGAAGCTTTCTTT
v_gene: TRBV6-1; len: 14; d_gene: TRBD2; abundance: .; j_gene: TRBJ2-5; CDR3aa: CASSPAGTQETQYF; CDR3nt: TGTGCCAGTTCCCCAGCGGGAACCCAAGAGACCCAGTACTTC
v_gene: TRBV19; len: 19; d_gene: TRBD2; abundance: once; j_gene: TRBJ2-7; CDR3aa: CASSMAPVSGGRVSYEQYF; CDR3nt: TGTGCCAGTAGTATGGCCCCCGTTAGCGGCGGGAGAGTCAGCTACGAGCAGTACTTC
v_gene: TRBV5-1; len: 13; d_gene: .; abundance: .; j_gene: TRBJ2-7; CDR3aa: CASSLDGAYEQYF; CDR3nt: TGCGCCAGCAGCTTGGACGGGGCCTACGAGCAGTACTTC
v_gene: TRBV15; len: 15; d_gene: .; abundance: .; j_gene: TRBJ2-7; CDR3aa: CATSIGLESSYEQYF; CDR3nt: TGTGCCACCAGCATCGGACTGGAGAGCTCCTACGAGCAGTACTTC
v_gene: TRBV29-1; len: 12; d_gene: .; abundance: .; j_gene: TRBJ2-1; CDR3aa: CSVEDHEGRQFF; CDR3nt: TGCAGCGTTGAAGATCACGAAGGGCGGCAGTTCTTC
v_gene: TRBV7-3; len: 14; d_gene: TRBD1; abundance: .; j_gene: TRBJ1-1; CDR3aa: CASSRTGTGAEAFF; CDR3nt: TGTGCCAGCAGCCGGACAGGGACGGGCGCTGAAGCTTTCTTT
v_gene: TRBV5-1; len: 15; d_gene: .; abundance: .; j_gene: TRBJ2-5; CDR3aa: CASSLEGRGEETQYF; CDR3nt: TGCGCCAGCAGCTTGGAGGGGCGGGGCGAAGAGACCCAGTACTTC
v_gene: TRBV4-1; len: 14; d_gene: .; abundance: .; j_gene: TRBJ1-5; CDR3aa: CASSQVGYNQPQHF; CDR3nt: TGCGCCAGCAGCCAAGTCGGGTACAATCAGCCCCAGCATTTT
v_gene: TRBV18; len: 14; d_gene: .; abundance: .; j_gene: TRBJ2-5; CDR3aa: CASSPRGRQETQYF; CDR3nt: TGTGCCAGCTCACCACGGGGCCGACAAGAGACCCAGTACTTC
v_gene: TRBV5-1; len: 16; d_gene: TRBD2; abundance: .; j_gene: TRBJ2-2; CDR3aa: CASSLREGSNTGELFF; CDR3nt: TGCGCCAGCAGCTTGAGGGAGGGATCGAACACCGGGGAGCTGTTTTTT
v_gene: TRBV28; len: 15; d_gene: .; abundance: .; j_gene: TRBJ2-4; CDR3aa: CASSLWGTRKNIQYF; CDR3nt: TGTGCCAGCAGTTTATGGGGGACGCGAAAAAACATTCAGTACTTC
v_gene: TRBV6-1; len: 15; d_gene: .; abundance: .; j_gene: TRBJ2-5; CDR3aa: CASRDRDGIQETQYF; CDR3nt: TGTGCCAGCAGGGACCGGGACGGGATCCAAGAGACCCAGTACTTC
v_gene: TRBV6-6; len: 14; d_gene: .; abundance: .; j_gene: TRBJ1-6; CDR3aa: CASSYNPQGSPLHF; CDR3nt: TGTGCCAGCAGTTACAACCCACAGGGTTCACCCCTCCACTTT
v_gene: TRBV7-2; len: 15; d_gene: .; abundance: .; j_gene: TRBJ2-3; CDR3aa: CASSAQGGPADTQYF; CDR3nt: TGTGCCAGCAGCGCACAAGGAGGGCCAGCAGATACGCAGTATTTT
v_gene: TRBV4-2; len: 14; d_gene: .; abundance: .; j_gene: TRBJ1-1; CDR3aa: CASSQEAANTEAFF; CDR3nt: TGTGCCAGCAGCCAAGAGGCAGCAAACACTGAAGCTTTCTTT
v_gene: TRBV11-2; len: 16; d_gene: .; abundance: .; j_gene: TRBJ2-7; CDR3aa: CASSLPGVMTPYEQYF; CDR3nt: TGTGCCAGCAGCTTACCGGGGGTCATGACGCCCTACGAGCAGTACTTC
v_gene: TRBV29-1; len: 14; d_gene: .; abundance: once; j_gene: TRBJ2-1; CDR3aa: CSYEGGRSYNEQFF; CDR3nt: TGCAGCTATGAAGGGGGAAGGTCCTACAATGAGCAGTTCTTC
v_gene: TRBV6-1; len: 13; d_gene: .; abundance: .; j_gene: TRBJ2-3; CDR3aa: CASKGLDTDTQYF; CDR3nt: TGTGCCAGCAAAGGGTTGGACACAGATACGCAGTATTTT
v_gene: TRBV9; len: 14; d_gene: TRBD2; abundance: .; j_gene: TRBJ2-1; CDR3aa: CASSPSGYYNEQFF; CDR3nt: TGTGCCAGCAGTCCTAGCGGGTATTACAATGAGCAGTTCTTC
v_gene: TRBV6-1; len: 14; d_gene: .; abundance: .; j_gene: TRBJ1-3; CDR3aa: CASSEAGLGNTIYF; CDR3nt: TGTGCCAGCAGTGAAGCAGGGCTAGGAAACACCATATATTTT
v_gene: TRBV4-1; len: 16; d_gene: TRBD2; abundance: once; j_gene: TRBJ2-3; CDR3aa: CASSQDPLAATDTQYF; CDR3nt: TGCGCCAGCAGCCAAGATCCACTAGCGGCTACAGATACGCAGTATTTT
v_gene: TRBV7-9; len: 17; d_gene: TRBD1; abundance: .; j_gene: TRBJ2-1; CDR3aa: CASSQRWDRGAANEQFF; CDR3nt: TGTGCCAGCAGCCAAAGATGGGACAGGGGGGCGGCCAATGAGCAGTTCTTC
v_gene: TRBV4-1; len: 15; d_gene: .; abundance: .; j_gene: TRBJ2-2; CDR3aa: CASSRTVTAAGELFF; CDR3nt: TGCGCCAGCAGCCGCACCGTCACAGCCGCCGGGGAGCTGTTTTTT
v_gene: TRBV7-8; len: 13; d_gene: .; abundance: .; j_gene: TRBJ2-7; CDR3aa: CASSLGRGGEQYF; CDR3nt: TGTGCCAGCAGCTTAGGTCGTGGCGGTGAGCAGTACTTC
v_gene: TRBV7-9; len: 16; d_gene: .; abundance: .; j_gene: TRBJ2-5; CDR3aa: CASSPIGRGLKETQYF; CDR3nt: TGTGCCAGCAGCCCCATCGGTAGGGGACTTAAAGAGACCCAGTACTTC
v_gene: TRBV5-1; len: 15; d_gene: .; abundance: few; j_gene: TRBJ1-1; CDR3aa: CASSPINGAGVEAFF; CDR3nt: TGCGCCAGCAGCCCGATAAATGGGGCAGGGGTCGAAGCTTTCTTT
v_gene: TRBV6-1; len: 15; d_gene: TRBD2; abundance: few; j_gene: TRBJ2-7; CDR3aa: CASSGAGLADYEQYF; CDR3nt: TGTGCCAGCAGTGGCGCGGGACTAGCGGACTACGAGCAGTACTTC
v_gene: TRBV19; len: 11; d_gene: .; abundance: .; j_gene: TRBJ2-3; CDR3aa: CGSRGTDTQYF; CDR3nt: TGCGGCAGCCGGGGGACAGATACGCAGTATTTT
v_gene: TRBV4-3; len: 15; d_gene: .; abundance: .; j_gene: TRBJ2-2; CDR3aa: CASSQVISNTGELFF; CDR3nt: TGCGCCAGCAGCCAAGTAATCAGCAACACCGGGGAGCTGTTTTTT
v_gene: TRBV2; len: 14; d_gene: .; abundance: .; j_gene: TRBJ1-1; CDR3aa: CASKPTGRNTEAFF; CDR3nt: TGTGCCAGCAAGCCTACGGGAAGGAACACTGAAGCTTTCTTT
v_gene: TRBV11-3; len: 15; d_gene: TRBD2; abundance: .; j_gene: TRBJ2-5; CDR3aa: CASSFGQRELETQYF; CDR3nt: TGTGCCAGCAGCTTCGGTCAGCGGGAACTAGAGACCCAGTACTTC
v_gene: TRBV6-4; len: 16; d_gene: .; abundance: .; j_gene: TRBJ1-5; CDR3aa: CASSNVGNRFNQPQHF; CDR3nt: TGTGCCAGCAGTAATGTCGGGAATCGATTCAATCAGCCCCAGCATTTT
v_gene: TRBV6-5; len: 15; d_gene: .; abundance: .; j_gene: TRBJ2-7; CDR3aa: CASSSGPNFSYEQYF; CDR3nt: TGTGCCAGCAGTTCGGGACCGAACTTCTCCTACGAGCAGTACTTC
v_gene: TRBV27; len: 16; d_gene: TRBD2; abundance: .; j_gene: TRBJ2-7; CDR3aa: CASSSRTSGVSYEQYF; CDR3nt: TGTGCCAGCAGTTCCCGGACTAGCGGGGTATCCTACGAGCAGTACTTC
v_gene: TRBV28; len: 14; d_gene: TRBD1; abundance: .; j_gene: TRBJ2-7; CDR3aa: CASSAGGASYEQYF; CDR3nt: TGTGCCAGCAGTGCAGGGGGAGCATCCTACGAGCAGTACTTC
v_gene: TRBV5-4; len: 16; d_gene: TRBD2; abundance: .; j_gene: TRBJ2-7; CDR3aa: CASRSGLAGGPNEQYF; CDR3nt: TGTGCCAGCAGATCCGGACTAGCGGGAGGGCCTAACGAGCAGTACTTC
v_gene: TRBV2; len: 13; d_gene: .; abundance: .; j_gene: TRBJ2-7; CDR3aa: CASSERTGHEQYF; CDR3nt: TGTGCCAGCAGCGAAAGGACGGGGCACGAGCAGTACTTC
v_gene: TRBV5-1; len: 14; d_gene: .; abundance: .; j_gene: TRBJ2-7; CDR3aa: CASSFMGAAYEQYF; CDR3nt: TGCGCCAGCAGCTTTATGGGGGCGGCCTACGAGCAGTACTTC
v_gene: TRBV6-5; len: 13; d_gene: .; abundance: .; j_gene: TRBJ1-2; CDR3aa: CASLDITNYGYTF; CDR3nt: TGTGCCAGCTTGGACATTACTAACTATGGCTACACCTTC
v_gene: TRBV30; len: 15; d_gene: .; abundance: .; j_gene: TRBJ2-6; CDR3aa: CAWSDRSSGANVLTF; CDR3nt: TGTGCCTGGAGTGACAGGAGCTCTGGGGCCAACGTCCTGACTTTC
v_gene: TRBV7-2; len: 16; d_gene: .; abundance: .; j_gene: TRBJ1-5; CDR3aa: CASSFRTVYSNQPQHF; CDR3nt: TGTGCCAGCAGCTTTAGGACGGTTTATAGCAATCAGCCCCAGCATTTT
v_gene: TRBV30; len: 15; d_gene: TRBD2; abundance: .; j_gene: TRBJ2-5; CDR3aa: CAWKSGGSPQETQYF; CDR3nt: TGTGCCTGGAAGTCGGGCGGGAGCCCCCAAGAGACCCAGTACTTC
v_gene: TRBV19; len: 14; d_gene: TRBD2; abundance: .; j_gene: TRBJ2-3; CDR3aa: CASSLAGSTDTQYF; CDR3nt: TGTGCCAGTAGCCTAGCGGGTAGCACAGATACGCAGTATTTT
v_gene: TRBV7-2; len: 18; d_gene: TRBD1; abundance: .; j_gene: TRBJ1-3; CDR3aa: CASSPRESGQDFRNIIYF; CDR3nt: TGTGCCAGCAGCCCGAGGGAGTCGGGACAGGATTTTAGAAACATCATATATTTT
v_gene: TRBV6-1; len: 14; d_gene: .; abundance: .; j_gene: TRBJ1-6; CDR3aa: CASTTEIGNSPLHF; CDR3nt: TGTGCCAGCACCACGGAAATCGGGAATTCACCCCTCCACTTT
v_gene: TRBV15; len: 15; d_gene: TRBD2; abundance: .; j_gene: TRBJ2-5; CDR3aa: CATSRETSGRETQYF; CDR3nt: TGTGCCACCAGCAGAGAAACTAGCGGGAGGGAGACCCAGTACTTC
v_gene: TRBV7-8; len: 17; d_gene: TRBD2; abundance: once; j_gene: TRBJ2-4; CDR3aa: CASSPSRTSVAKNIQYF; CDR3nt: TGTGCCAGCAGCCCCTCTCGGACTAGCGTAGCCAAAAACATTCAGTACTTC